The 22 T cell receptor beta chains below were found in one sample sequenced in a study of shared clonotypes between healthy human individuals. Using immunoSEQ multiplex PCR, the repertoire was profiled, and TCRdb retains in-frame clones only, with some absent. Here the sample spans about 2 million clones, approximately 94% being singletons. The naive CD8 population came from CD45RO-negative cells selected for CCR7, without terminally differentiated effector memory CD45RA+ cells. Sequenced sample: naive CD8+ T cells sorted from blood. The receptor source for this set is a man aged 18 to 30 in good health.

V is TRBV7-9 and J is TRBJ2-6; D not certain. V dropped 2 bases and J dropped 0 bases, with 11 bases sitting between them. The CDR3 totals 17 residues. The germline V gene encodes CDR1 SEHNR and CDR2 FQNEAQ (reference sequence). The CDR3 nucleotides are TGTGCCAGCAGCTTAACAGAAACCCCCTCTGGGGCCAACGTCCTGACTTTC. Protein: CASSLTETPSGANVLTF.

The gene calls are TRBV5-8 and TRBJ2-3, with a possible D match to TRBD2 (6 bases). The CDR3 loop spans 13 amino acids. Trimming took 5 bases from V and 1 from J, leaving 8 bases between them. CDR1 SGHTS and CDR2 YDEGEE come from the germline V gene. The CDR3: CASSGTGTDTQYF. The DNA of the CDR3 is TGTGCCAGCAGTGGGACTGGCACAGATACGCAGTATTTT. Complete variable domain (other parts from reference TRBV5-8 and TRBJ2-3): EAGVTQSPTHLIKTRGQQATLRCSPISGHTSVYWYQQALGLGLQFLLWYDEGEERNRGNFPPRFSGRQFPNYSSELNVNALELEDSALYLCASSGTGTDTQYFGPGTRLTVL.

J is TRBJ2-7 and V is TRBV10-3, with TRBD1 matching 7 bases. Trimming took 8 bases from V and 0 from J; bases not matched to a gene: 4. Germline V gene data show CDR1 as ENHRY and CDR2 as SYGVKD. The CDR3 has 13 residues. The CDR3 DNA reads TGTGCCATCGGGACAGATCTCTCCTACGAGCAGTACTTC. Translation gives CAIGTDLSYEQYF.

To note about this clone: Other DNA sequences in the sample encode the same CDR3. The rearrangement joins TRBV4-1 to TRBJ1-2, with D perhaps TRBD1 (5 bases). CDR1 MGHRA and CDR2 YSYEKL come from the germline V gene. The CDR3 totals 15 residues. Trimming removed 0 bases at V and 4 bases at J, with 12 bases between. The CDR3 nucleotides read TGCGCCAGCAGCCAAGACCCCGGGACGGCCTATGGCTACACCTTC. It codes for CASSQDPGTAYGYTF.

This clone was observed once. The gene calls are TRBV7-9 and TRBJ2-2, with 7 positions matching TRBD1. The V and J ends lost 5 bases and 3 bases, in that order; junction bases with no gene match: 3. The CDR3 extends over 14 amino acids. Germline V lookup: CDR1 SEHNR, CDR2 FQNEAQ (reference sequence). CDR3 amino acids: CASSPGTDTGELFF. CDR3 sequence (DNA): TGTGCCAGCAGCCCCGGGACAGACACCGGGGAGCTGTTTTTT.

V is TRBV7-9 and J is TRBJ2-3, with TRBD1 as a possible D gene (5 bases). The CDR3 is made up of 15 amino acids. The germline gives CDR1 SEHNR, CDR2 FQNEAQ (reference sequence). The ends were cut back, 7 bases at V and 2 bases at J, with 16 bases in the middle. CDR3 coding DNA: TGTGCCAGCATTTATATCCGGACATCCACAGATACGCAGTATTTT. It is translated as CASIYIRTSTDTQYF.

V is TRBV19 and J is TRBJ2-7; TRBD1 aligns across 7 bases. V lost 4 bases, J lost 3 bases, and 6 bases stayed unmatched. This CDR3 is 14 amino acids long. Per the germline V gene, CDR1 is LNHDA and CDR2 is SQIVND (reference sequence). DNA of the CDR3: TGTGCCAGTAGTAGACACAGGGGCGTCTACGAGCAGTACTTC. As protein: CASSRHRGVYEQYF.

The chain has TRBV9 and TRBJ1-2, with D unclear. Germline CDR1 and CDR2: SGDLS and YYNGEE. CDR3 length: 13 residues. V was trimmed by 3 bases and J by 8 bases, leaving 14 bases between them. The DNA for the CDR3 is TGTGCCAGCAGCGCTCCGGTGGGTGGCGGCTACACCTTC. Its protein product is CASSAPVGGGYTF.

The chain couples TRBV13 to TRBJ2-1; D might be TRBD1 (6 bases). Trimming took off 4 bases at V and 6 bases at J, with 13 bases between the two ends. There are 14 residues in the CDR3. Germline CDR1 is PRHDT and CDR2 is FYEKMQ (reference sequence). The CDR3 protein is CASSWYRAVNEQFF. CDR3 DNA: TGTGCCAGCAGCTGGTACAGGGCGGTCAATGAGCAGTTCTTC.

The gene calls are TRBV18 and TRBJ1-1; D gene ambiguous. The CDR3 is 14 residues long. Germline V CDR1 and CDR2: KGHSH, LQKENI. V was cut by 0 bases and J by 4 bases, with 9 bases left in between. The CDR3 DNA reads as TGTGCCAGCTCACCACCAGCAATATTCACTGAAGCTTTCTTT. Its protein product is CASSPPAIFTEAFF.

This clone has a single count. This CDR3 is CAGWTGLLQETQYF. For the CDR3, the DNA is TGTGCCGGCTGGACGGGACTCCTCCAAGAGACCCAGTACTTC. The V call is TRBV2, the J call TRBJ2-5, with a tentative D call TRBD2 (6 bases). V lost 11 bases and J lost 1, with 17 bases in between. Germline values: CDR1 SNHLY, CDR2 FYNNEI. This CDR3 is built from 14 residues.

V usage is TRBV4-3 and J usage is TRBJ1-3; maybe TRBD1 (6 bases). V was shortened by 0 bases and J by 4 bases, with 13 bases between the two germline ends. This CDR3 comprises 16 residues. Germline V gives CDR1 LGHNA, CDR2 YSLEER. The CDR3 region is CASSQDSGHLGNTIYF. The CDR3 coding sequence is TGCGCCAGCAGCCAAGATTCGGGACATCTCGGAAACACCATATATTTT.

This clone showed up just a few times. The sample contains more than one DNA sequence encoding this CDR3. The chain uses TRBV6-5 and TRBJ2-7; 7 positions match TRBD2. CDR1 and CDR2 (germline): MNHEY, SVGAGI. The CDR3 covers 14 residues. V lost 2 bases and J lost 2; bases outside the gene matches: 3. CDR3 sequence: CASSYGRGAYEQYF. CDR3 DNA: TGTGCCAGCAGTTACGGTCGGGGGGCCTACGAGCAGTACTTC.

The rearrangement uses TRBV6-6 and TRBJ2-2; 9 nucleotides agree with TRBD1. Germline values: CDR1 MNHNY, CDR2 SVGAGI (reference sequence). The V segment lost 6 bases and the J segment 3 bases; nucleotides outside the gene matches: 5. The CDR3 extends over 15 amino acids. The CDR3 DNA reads TGTGCCAGCAGGCCCACAGGGGGCCACACCGGGGAGCTGTTTTTT. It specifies CASRPTGGHTGELFF.

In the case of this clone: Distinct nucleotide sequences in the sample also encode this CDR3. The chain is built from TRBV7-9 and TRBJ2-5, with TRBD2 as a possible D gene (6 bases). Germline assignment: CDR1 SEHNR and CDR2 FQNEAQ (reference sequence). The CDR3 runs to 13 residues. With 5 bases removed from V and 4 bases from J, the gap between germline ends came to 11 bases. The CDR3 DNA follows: TGTGCCAGCAGCCTGGCGGGGCGAGAGACCCAGTACTTC. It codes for CASSLAGRETQYF.

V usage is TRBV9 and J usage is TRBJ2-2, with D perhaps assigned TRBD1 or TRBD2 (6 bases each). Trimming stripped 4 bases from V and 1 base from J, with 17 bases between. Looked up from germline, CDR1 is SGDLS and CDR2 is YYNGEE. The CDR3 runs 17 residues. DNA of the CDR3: TGTGCCAGCAGCCTCGAGGGGGGCTACTTGAACACCGGGGAGCTGTTTTTT. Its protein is CASSLEGGYLNTGELFF.

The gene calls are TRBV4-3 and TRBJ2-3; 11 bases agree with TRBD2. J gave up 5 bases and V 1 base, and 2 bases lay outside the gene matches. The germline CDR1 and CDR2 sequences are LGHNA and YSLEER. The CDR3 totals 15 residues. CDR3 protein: CASSQAGLAVDTQYF. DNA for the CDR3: TGCGCCAGCAGCCAAGCGGGACTAGCGGTAGATACGCAGTATTTT.

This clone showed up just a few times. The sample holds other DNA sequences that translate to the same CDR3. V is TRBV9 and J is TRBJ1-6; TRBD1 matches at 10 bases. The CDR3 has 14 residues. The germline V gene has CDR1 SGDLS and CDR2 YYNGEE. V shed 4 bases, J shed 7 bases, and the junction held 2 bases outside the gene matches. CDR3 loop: CASSSGQGNSPLHF. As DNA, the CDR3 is TGTGCCAGCAGCTCGGGACAGGGGAATTCACCCCTCCACTTT.

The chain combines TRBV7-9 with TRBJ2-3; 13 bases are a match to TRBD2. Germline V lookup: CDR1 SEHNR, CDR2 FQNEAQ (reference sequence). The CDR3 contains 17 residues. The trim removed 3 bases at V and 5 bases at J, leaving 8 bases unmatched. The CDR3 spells CASSLTSGGLGEDTQYF. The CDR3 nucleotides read TGTGCCAGCAGCTTGACTAGCGGGGGGCTGGGTGAAGATACGCAGTATTTT.

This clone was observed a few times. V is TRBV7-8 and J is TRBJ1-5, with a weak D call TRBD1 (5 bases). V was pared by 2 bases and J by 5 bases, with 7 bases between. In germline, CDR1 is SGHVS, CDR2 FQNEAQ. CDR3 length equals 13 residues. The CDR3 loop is CASSLQGDQPQHF. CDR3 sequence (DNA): TGTGCCAGCAGCTTACAAGGGGATCAGCCCCAGCATTTT.

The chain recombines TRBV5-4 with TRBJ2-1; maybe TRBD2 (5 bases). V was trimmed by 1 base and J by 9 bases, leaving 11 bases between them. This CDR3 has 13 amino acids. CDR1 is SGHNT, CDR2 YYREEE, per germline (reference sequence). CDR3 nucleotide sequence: TGTGCCAGCAGCTTGTTTTATGGAGGTGAGCAGTTCTTC. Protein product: CASSLFYGGEQFF.

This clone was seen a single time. The CDR3 region is CASTPMTGVVYEQYF. The CDR3, as DNA: TGTGCCAGCACCCCCATGACAGGAGTGGTCTACGAGCAGTACTTC. The chain combines TRBV6-1 with TRBJ2-7; D is possibly TRBD1 (6 bases). V gave up 7 bases and J gave up 3 bases, with 19 bases separating them. CDR1 and CDR2 from the germline V gene are MNHNS and SASEGT. There are 15 residues in the CDR3.